The next 21 T cell receptor beta chains were all read from a single sample in a study of vaccination and CD4 T cells after COVID-19. Regarding treatment: roughly 10-day PBMC culture with coronavirus spike peptide pools or control peptides (ViraFEST assay). The antigens these receptors bind are not known. Cultured CD4+ T cell DNA underwent sequencing with the Oncomine TCR Beta short-read assay. Via MiXCR, TCRdb re-called the PCR reads, giving one row per CDR3 protein. The sample has 20,000 to 25,000 distinct CDR3 sequences, roughly 70% seen once. Sequenced: CD4+ T cells from blood, cultured in vitro. The receptor set was obtained from a human donor who had recovered from COVID-19.

V gene TRBV18 combines with J gene TRBJ1-5; weak D call: TRBD1 (5 bases). With 2 bases removed from V and 7 bases from J, the gap between germline ends came to 6 bases. The CDR3 spans 12 residues. Germline assignment: CDR1 KGHSH and CDR2 LQKENI. The CDR3 sequence is CASSPGQQPQHF. DNA of the CDR3: TGTGCCAGCTCACCAGGACAACAGCCCCAGCATTTT.

The chain carries TRBV6-2 or TRBV6-3 and TRBJ2-2; D unclear. From germline, CDR1 is MNHEY and CDR2 SVGEGT. The CDR3 runs 15 residues. V shed 2 bases and J shed 4 bases, with 11 bases lying between them. The CDR3 loop is CASSYAPEITGELFF. DNA for the CDR3: TGTGCCAGCAGTTACGCCCCAGAGATCACCGGGGAGCTGTTTTTT.

The rearrangement links TRBV21-1 to TRBJ1-5. TRBV21-1 is a known pseudogene. The CDR3 length is 16 residues. CDR3 loop: CASSNMSPYSNQPQHF. The CDR3 DNA follows: TGTGCCAGCAGCAATATGAGTCCCTATAGCAATCAGCCCCAGCATTTT.

The J gene is TRBJ2-7, the V gene TRBV12-3 or TRBV12-4; 10 bases are a match to TRBD2. Trimming cost V 6 bases and J 0 bases; bases outside gene matches: 5. The CDR3 consists of 15 residues. The CDR3, as DNA: TGTGCCAGCAGGCATAGCGGGAGGAACTCCTACGAGCAGTACTTC. Protein: CASRHSGRNSYEQYF.

The chain has TRBV5-8 and TRBJ2-6; the D gene is possibly TRBD1 (6 bases). The V gene's germline CDR1 is SGHTS and CDR2 YDEGEE. Trimming cost V 5 bases and J 1 base, with 16 bases left between them. The CDR3 length is 17 residues. The CDR3: CASRFPGHVSGANVLTF. The CDR3 bases are TGTGCCAGCAGGTTTCCGGGACATGTGTCTGGGGCCAACGTCCTGACTTTC. Full variable domain (outside the CDR3, taken from reference TRBV5-8 and TRBJ2-6): EAGVTQSPTHLIKTRGQQATLRCSPISGHTSVYWYQQALGLGLQFLLWYDEGEERNRGNFPPRFSGRQFPNYSSELNVNALELEDSALYLCASRFPGHVSGANVLTFGAGSRLTVL.

The table lists this clonotype with a count of one. The chain combines TRBV20-1 with TRBJ1-6; D is unresolved. CDR1 is DFQATT and CDR2 is SNEGSKA in the germline V gene (reference sequence). This CDR3 is 14 amino acids long. V dropped 5 bases and J dropped 4 bases, with 12 bases sitting between them. The chain's CDR3 is CSASREAYNSPLHF. DNA of the CDR3: TGCAGTGCTTCCCGGGAGGCGTATAATTCACCCCTCCACTTT.

CDR3 DNA sequence: TGTGCCTGGAAGACAATGAGCTCCTATAATTCACCCCTCCACTTT. Protein product: CAWKTMSSYNSPLHF. The chain recombines TRBV30 with TRBJ1-6, with D unclear. V dropped 4 bases and J dropped 0 bases, with 10 bases sitting between them. The CDR3 is made up of 15 amino acids. Per germline, CDR1 GTSNPN and CDR2 SVGIG (reference sequence).

This sequence joins TRBV14 and TRBJ1-2; D is uncertain. Germline-derived CDR1 and CDR2 are SGHDN and FVKESK. V was pared by 1 base and J by 0 bases, with 6 bases between. This CDR3 contains 14 residues. The CDR3 protein is CASSQGTTNYGYTF. The CDR3 region has the DNA TGTGCCAGCAGCCAAGGTACCACTAACTATGGCTACACCTTC.

The V gene is TRBV21-1, the J gene TRBJ2-1; whether TRBD1, the table's D call, matches the DNA was not checked. TRBV21-1 is a documented pseudogene. The CDR3 is 15 residues long. The CDR3 is CASSKPPRVRGYRFF. The CDR3 region has the DNA TGTGCCAGCAGCAAACCACCGCGGGTTCGGGGCTACCGGTTCTTC.

The V gene is TRBV4-3, the J gene TRBJ1-1, with no clear D. V was pared by 0 bases and J by 11 bases, with 16 bases between. This CDR3 spans 14 amino acids. CDR1 is LGHNA and CDR2 is YSLEER in the germline V gene. CDR3 sequence: CASSQDRGAGGAFF. DNA for the CDR3: TGCGCCAGCAGCCAAGATCGGGGAGCCGGAGGGGCTTTCTTT.

The V call is TRBV7-9, the J call TRBJ2-1; 14 nucleotides line up with TRBD2. Trimming cost V 5 bases and J 0 bases; bases outside gene matches: 6. This CDR3 has 18 residues. Germline lookup yields CDR1 SEHNR and CDR2 FQNEAQ (reference sequence). This CDR3 reads CASSQRTSGGISYNEQFF. In DNA form, the CDR3 reads TGTGCCAGCAGCCAAAGGACTAGCGGGGGGATCTCCTACAATGAGCAGTTCTTC.

The V and J genes are TRBV19 and TRBJ2-2; TRBD1 is a possible D gene (5 bases). CDR3 length equals 15 residues. Per the germline V gene, CDR1 is LNHDA and CDR2 is SQIVND (reference sequence). V lost 4 bases and J 3 bases, leaving 12 bases between the germline ends. DNA of the CDR3: TGTGCCAGTAGTAGGTGGCAGGGTGACACCGGGGAGCTGTTTTTT. Translation: CASSRWQGDTGELFF.

This clonotype was recorded a few times. The rearrangement joins TRBV6-1 to TRBJ2-3; maybe TRBD1 (7 bases). V lost 5 bases and J lost 9, with 21 bases in between. There are 15 residues in the CDR3. Germline V gene data show CDR1 as MNHNS and CDR2 as SASEGT. CDR3 protein: CASSPGTAARGTQYF. As DNA, the CDR3 is TGTGCCAGCAGTCCGGGGACAGCCGCTCGGGGGACGCAGTATTTT.

The chain is built from TRBV19 and TRBJ1-2; D is unclear. CDR1 and CDR2 (germline): LNHDA, SQIVND (reference sequence). V lost 9 bases and J lost 3, with 17 bases in between. The CDR3 spans 14 residues. CDR3 bases: TGTGCCAGCAAACCCGGCGGCGGTCACTATGGCTACACCTTC. Protein sequence: CASKPGGGHYGYTF.

The rearrangement joins TRBV5-4 to TRBJ2-5; D not certain. The CDR3 is made up of 14 amino acids. Per germline, CDR1 SGHNT and CDR2 YYREEE (reference sequence). V dropped 3 bases and J dropped 1 base, with 10 bases sitting between them. CDR3 DNA sequence: TGTGCCAGCAGCTCCCCCGATGGCCAAGAGACCCAGTACTTC. Protein sequence: CASSSPDGQETQYF.

V usage is TRBV28 and J usage is TRBJ2-1; the D call may be TRBD1 or TRBD2 (7 bases each). The germline V gene has CDR1 MDHEN and CDR2 SYDVKM. The CDR3 is 14 residues long. The V and J ends lost 2 bases and 10 bases respectively, with 15 bases between them. CDR3 sequence reads: CASSLQGGPGEQFF. The CDR3 DNA is TGTGCCAGCAGTTTACAGGGGGGGCCGGGAGAGCAGTTCTTC.

This clonotype came up a few times. This chain connects TRBV6-1 to TRBJ1-5; no clear D. The CDR3 consists of 15 residues. Germline CDR1 and CDR2: MNHNS and SASEGT. The ends were cut back, 5 bases at V and 0 bases at J, with 11 bases in the middle. The CDR3 region has the DNA TGTGCCAGCAGTAGAGCAGGTTATAGCAATCAGCCCCAGCATTTT. Protein product: CASSRAGYSNQPQHF.

This sequence joins TRBV30 and TRBJ1-5; D unresolved. This CDR3 is 13 amino acids long. Germline-derived CDR1 and CDR2 are GTSNPN and SVGIG (reference sequence). V was cut by 0 bases and J by 5 bases, with 8 bases left in between. The CDR3 sequence: CAWSVLAYQPQHF. The CDR3 nucleotides read TGTGCCTGGAGTGTACTCGCGTATCAGCCCCAGCATTTT.

The chain recombines TRBV30 with TRBJ1-3; D not certain. This CDR3 comprises 14 residues. Germline V CDR1 and CDR2: GTSNPN, SVGIG (reference sequence). V gave up 3 bases and J gave up 0 bases, with 9 bases separating them. The CDR3 region is CAWRGRDSGNTIYF. CDR3 in DNA: TGTGCCTGGAGAGGACGGGACTCTGGAAACACCATATATTTT.

In DNA, the CDR3 is TGTGCCAGCAGCGCAGGGGTAGATACGCAGTATTTT. It encodes CASSAGVDTQYF. The chain has TRBV7-3 and TRBJ2-3; D is possibly TRBD1 (6 bases). Per germline, CDR1 SGHTA and CDR2 FQGTGA. The V end was cut by 5 bases, the J end by 5 bases, with 8 bases between. The CDR3 runs 12 residues. Filled out from reference TRBV7-3 and TRBJ2-3, the complete variable domain reads GAGVSQTPSNKVTEKGKYVELRCDPISGHTALYWYRQSLGQGPEFLIYFQGTGAADDSGLPNDRFFAVRPEGSVSTLKIQRTERGDSAVYLCASSAGVDTQYFGPGTRLTVL.

The J gene is TRBJ2-4, the V gene TRBV7-2; D is ambiguous. This CDR3 contains 14 residues. The germline V and J ends were trimmed by 1 base and 5 bases, with 9 bases remaining between them. Germline values: CDR1 SGHTA, CDR2 FQGNSA. The CDR3 here is CASSLGAGQNIQYF. Here the CDR3 DNA reads TGTGCCAGCAGCTTAGGGGCCGGCCAAAACATTCAGTACTTC.